Each of the 31 T cell receptor beta chains below was sequenced from the same sample in a study of T cell responses to AZD1222 COVID-19 vaccine. Only in-frame clones appear in the TCRdb table, and some are missing; sequencing was by immunoSEQ multiplex PCR. The sample lists around 50,000 clones, around 87% occurring once. Specimen: peripheral blood, collected on day 0 of AZD1222 vaccination. The source of these receptors is an adult in good health.

The V gene is TRBV7-9, the J gene TRBJ2-7; D not certain. Between the trimmed V and J ends, which lost 5 bases and 5 bases, there was a span of 16 bases. The length of the CDR3 is 14 residues. Looked up from germline, CDR1 is SEHNR and CDR2 is FQNEAQ (reference sequence). CDR3 in amino acids: CASSKDLLHHEQYF. CDR3 in DNA: TGTGCCAGCAGCAAGGACCTCCTCCACCACGAGCAGTACTTC.

This clone was seen once. Other DNA sequences of this sample code for an identical CDR3. The V call is TRBV5-1, the J call TRBJ1-4; D possibly corresponds to TRBD1 (5 bases). Germline V gene lookup returns CDR1 SGHRS and CDR2 YFSETQ. Between the trimmed V and J ends, which lost 3 bases and 2 bases, there was a span of 8 bases. The CDR3 sequence is 14 residues long. This CDR3 reads CASSSDSTNEKLFF. CDR3 nucleotides: TGCGCCAGCAGCTCCGACAGCACTAATGAAAAACTGTTTTTT.

This chain links TRBV6-5 with TRBJ2-7; D is perhaps TRBD2 (5 bases). The CDR3 spans 16 residues. Trimming cost V 2 bases and J 1 base, with 15 bases left between them. Looked up from germline, CDR1 is MNHEY and CDR2 is SVGAGI. As DNA, the CDR3 is TGTGCCAGCAGTTACCCACTTCTCGGAGGTTCCTACGAGCAGTACTTC. It yields the protein CASSYPLLGGSYEQYF.

This chain connects TRBV29-1 to TRBJ1-4; 8 positions match TRBD1. The CDR3 loop spans 14 amino acids. V shed 7 bases, J shed 1 base, and the junction held 5 bases outside the gene matches. Germline V gives CDR1 SQVTM, CDR2 ANQGSEA. The CDR3 loop reads CSAGQGGTNEKLFF. The CDR3 DNA reads as TGCAGCGCTGGACAGGGAGGAACTAATGAAAAACTGTTTTTT.

This chain joins TRBV19 and TRBJ1-3; tentative D call: TRBD1 (6 bases). Germline V gene data show CDR1 as LNHDA and CDR2 as SQIVND (reference sequence). The CDR3 extends over 16 amino acids. V was trimmed by 4 bases and J by 0 bases, leaving 13 bases between them. The CDR3 spells CASSTRQAYSGNTIYF. CDR3 sequence (DNA): TGTGCCAGTAGTACCCGACAGGCTTACTCTGGAAACACCATATATTTT.

V gene TRBV4-2 combines with J gene TRBJ1-5; no clear D gene. V was pared by 1 base and J by 3 bases, with 4 bases between. The germline gives CDR1 LGHNA, CDR2 YNFKEQ. CDR3 size: 13 residues. CDR3 residues: CASSQGINQPQHF. DNA of the CDR3: TGTGCCAGCAGCCAAGGGATCAATCAGCCCCAGCATTTT.

The V gene is TRBV4-1, the J gene TRBJ2-1, with 12 bases that match TRBD2. J was trimmed by 9 bases and V by 4 bases; bases with no gene match: 13. The length of the CDR3 is 17 residues. The V gene's germline CDR1 is MGHRA and CDR2 YSYEKL. CDR3 nucleotide sequence: TGCGCCAGCAGCCGATACACCGGGACTAGCGGGTCGGGTGAGCAGTTCTTC. As protein: CASSRYTGTSGSGEQFF.

CDR3 in DNA: TGTGCCAGCAGCTTAGAAGCGAGCGGGAATGGGGACGAGCAGTACTTC. Its protein product is CASSLEASGNGDEQYF. The rearrangement uses TRBV7-8 and TRBJ2-7; TRBD2 matches 7 bases. The CDR3 contains 16 residues. The V gene's germline CDR1 is SGHVS and CDR2 FQNEAQ. Germline trimming cut 1 base from V and 5 bases from J; bases unmatched to any gene: 11.

This clone has a handful of counts. At one boundary the junction diverges from the germline segment, which might be a read error. The V and J genes are TRBV12-3 or TRBV12-4 and TRBJ1-2; D is ambiguous. CDR3 length: 9 amino acids. The CDR3: CASSYLRLF. The CDR3 region has the DNA TGTGCCAGCAGCTACCTTAGACTTTTC.

The chain uses TRBV4-1 and TRBJ1-5, with D perhaps TRBD1 (5 bases). V was pared by 6 bases and J by 3 bases, with 15 bases between. The germline V gene encodes CDR1 MGHRA and CDR2 YSYEKL. The CDR3 totals 15 residues. The CDR3 spells CASSPGAGHNQPQHF. The DNA for the CDR3 is TGCGCCAGCAGTCCCGGGGCGGGCCACAATCAGCCCCAGCATTTT.

This chain joins TRBV11-2 and TRBJ2-7, with D possibly TRBD1 on 5 matching bases. The germline gives CDR1 SGHAT, CDR2 FQNNGV. The CDR3 extends over 13 amino acids. With 3 bases removed from V and 9 bases from J, the gap between germline ends came to 15 bases. CDR3 in DNA: TGTGCCAGCAGCTTGACGAGTGGGGCAGCGCAGTACTTC. Its translation: CASSLTSGAAQYF.

The V gene is TRBV4-2, the J gene TRBJ2-3; D is unresolved. The CDR3 extends over 16 amino acids. The V gene's germline CDR1 is LGHNA and CDR2 YNFKEQ. The germline V and J ends were trimmed by 1 base and 7 bases, with 18 bases remaining between them. DNA of the CDR3: TGTGCCAGCAGCCAAGTTCAGAGTATGACCCAATATACGCAGTATTTT. Translation: CASSQVQSMTQYTQYF.

The sample holds one count of this clone. The rearrangement uses TRBV6-5 and TRBJ2-7, with D possibly matching TRBD2 (5 bases). Trimming pared 0 bases from V and 4 bases from J, leaving 13 bases between. Germline assignment: CDR1 MNHEY and CDR2 SVGAGI. CDR3 length: 15 amino acids. CDR3 region: CASSYSRRVHYEQYF. The CDR3 DNA is TGTGCCAGCAGTTACTCTCGGCGGGTTCATTACGAGCAGTACTTC.

V gene TRBV2 combines with J gene TRBJ2-7, with TRBD1 matching 7 bases. CDR3 size: 14 residues. Germline V lookup: CDR1 SNHLY, CDR2 FYNNEI. Trimming cost V 4 bases and J 3 bases; bases outside gene matches: 6. The CDR3, as DNA: TGTGCCAGCAGTGTTCCAGGGGGAGACTACGAGCAGTACTTC. The encoded protein is CASSVPGGDYEQYF.

The J gene is TRBJ2-7, the V gene TRBV5-4, with D uncertain. Per germline, CDR1 SGHNT and CDR2 YYREEE (reference sequence). The CDR3 contains 14 residues. Trimming stripped 4 bases from V and 2 bases from J, with 13 bases between. CDR3 region: CASSLRDTPYEQYF. In DNA form, the CDR3 reads TGTGCCAGCAGCCTCCGCGACACTCCCTACGAGCAGTACTTC.

This chain joins TRBV2 and TRBJ2-7; 8 nucleotides match TRBD1. Germline V gene sequence: CDR1 SNHLY, CDR2 FYNNEI. The CDR3 spans 15 residues. V shed 6 bases, J shed 2 bases, and the junction held 9 bases outside the gene matches. The CDR3 DNA reads as TGTGCCAGCAGCAACGGACAGGGTCCCCCCTACGAGCAGTACTTC. Its translation: CASSNGQGPPYEQYF.

This clone is classed as medium-sized. The chain links TRBV4-2 to TRBJ1-5; possible D gene TRBD1, 5 bases. V lost 3 bases and J lost 1, with 7 bases in between. The CDR3 covers 14 residues. In germline, CDR1 is LGHNA, CDR2 YNFKEQ. CDR3: CASSQGDSNQPQHF. CDR3 sequence (DNA): TGTGCCAGCAGCCAGGGGGACAGCAATCAGCCCCAGCATTTT.

The gene calls are TRBV3-1 (or the pseudogene TRBV3-2) and TRBJ1-6; D may be TRBD1 (5 bases). The CDR3 sequence is 12 residues long. Per the germline V gene, CDR1 is LGHDT and CDR2 is YNNKEL (reference sequence). Trimming pared 5 bases from V and 9 bases from J, leaving 8 bases between. The CDR3 DNA sequence: TGTGCCAGCAGCGAAGGGGTTTCACCCCTCCACTTT. This gives the protein CASSEGVSPLHF.

V is TRBV5-1 and J is TRBJ1-3; D not certain. This CDR3 has 16 amino acids. The germline V gene encodes CDR1 SGHRS and CDR2 YFSETQ. V dropped 0 bases and J dropped 1 base, with 11 bases sitting between them. CDR3 DNA: TGCGCCAGCAGCTTGGCCGGGAGTGGGTCTGGAAACACCATATATTTT. Protein sequence: CASSLAGSGSGNTIYF.

The V gene is TRBV6-5, the J gene TRBJ1-5; 10 nucleotides match TRBD1. J lost 7 bases, V lost 8 bases, and 5 bases had no gene match. CDR3 length: 13 amino acids. Germline V gene data show CDR1 as MNHEY and CDR2 as SVGAGI. As DNA, the CDR3 is TGTGCCAGCGGAGACAGGGGGCTACAGCCCCAGCATTTT. This gives the protein CASGDRGLQPQHF.

The J gene is TRBJ2-2, the V gene TRBV5-1; 11 bases map to TRBD1. V lost 4 bases, J lost 5 bases, and 7 bases stayed unmatched. CDR1 SGHRS and CDR2 YFSETQ come from the germline V gene. The CDR3 covers 16 residues. The CDR3 here is CASSERTGGFTGELFF. The CDR3 DNA is TGCGCCAGCAGCGAAAGGACAGGGGGCTTTACCGGGGAGCTGTTTTTT. The full variable domain, with the rest looked up from reference TRBV5-1 and TRBJ2-2, is KAGVTQTPRYLIKTRGQQVTLSCSPISGHRSVSWYQQTPGQGLQFLFEYFSETQRNKGNFPGRFSGRQFSNSRSEMNVSTLELGDSALYLCASSERTGGFTGELFFGEGSRLTVL.

The rearrangement links TRBV9 to TRBJ2-5; TRBD2 matches at 10 bases. Germline loops: CDR1 SGDLS, CDR2 YYNGEE. V shed 6 bases and J 5 bases; nucleotides not matched to a gene: 10. This CDR3 spans 15 amino acids. This CDR3 reads CASTEAGGPWETQYF. Written as DNA, the CDR3 is TGTGCCAGCACCGAAGCGGGAGGGCCCTGGGAGACCCAGTACTTC.

J is TRBJ2-3 and V is TRBV5-1; D uncertain. This CDR3 spans 14 amino acids. V lost 0 bases and J lost 0, with 5 bases in between. Per germline, CDR1 SGHRS and CDR2 YFSETQ. CDR3 in DNA: TGCGCCAGCAGCTTGGGACCGAGCACAGATACGCAGTATTTT. Translation gives CASSLGPSTDTQYF. The full variable domain, with the rest looked up from reference TRBV5-1 and TRBJ2-3, is KAGVTQTPRYLIKTRGQQVTLSCSPISGHRSVSWYQQTPGQGLQFLFEYFSETQRNKGNFPGRFSGRQFSNSRSEMNVSTLELGDSALYLCASSLGPSTDTQYFGPGTRLTVL.

V and J are TRBV6-5 and TRBJ1-5; a weak D match, TRBD1 (5 bases). The CDR3 extends over 15 amino acids. Germline-derived CDR1 and CDR2 are MNHEY and SVGAGI. V lost 6 bases, J lost 0 bases, and 12 bases lay in between. Written as DNA, the CDR3 is TGTGCCAGCAGCACCGGTACAGGTAGCAATCAGCCCCAGCATTTT. The encoded protein is CASSTGTGSNQPQHF.

V gene TRBV19 combines with J gene TRBJ1-5, with a weak D call TRBD1 (6 bases). V gave up 5 bases and J gave up 4 bases, with 15 bases separating them. Germline-derived CDR1 and CDR2 are LNHDA and SQIVND (reference sequence). There are 15 residues in the CDR3. CDR3 sequence (DNA): TGTGCCAGTAGTCTGCTGTCGACAGGTAATCAGCCCCAGCATTTT. The encoded protein is CASSLLSTGNQPQHF.

V usage is TRBV6-5 and J usage is TRBJ1-5; D might be TRBD1 (5 bases). CDR1 and CDR2 from the germline V gene are MNHEY and SVGAGI. The CDR3 covers 14 residues. With 7 bases removed from V and 2 bases from J, the gap between germline ends came to 12 bases. DNA of the CDR3: TGTGCCAGCACTGGGTGGGGGGGCAATCAGCCCCAGCATTTT. Amino acids: CASTGWGGNQPQHF.

V gene TRBV7-3 combines with J gene TRBJ2-2; the match to TRBD2 covers 7 bases. Germline loops: CDR1 SGHTA, CDR2 FQGTGA. CDR3 length equals 16 residues. The V segment lost 5 bases and the J segment 0 bases; nucleotides outside the gene matches: 6. CDR3 nucleotide sequence: TGTGCCAGCAGCCTAGCCGGGACTACGAACACCGGGGAGCTGTTTTTT. Its protein is CASSLAGTTNTGELFF. Complete variable domain (other parts from reference TRBV7-3 and TRBJ2-2): GAGVSQTPSNKVTEKGKYVELRCDPISGHTALYWYRQSLGQGPEFLIYFQGTGAADDSGLPNDRFFAVRPEGSVSTLKIQRTERGDSAVYLCASSLAGTTNTGELFFGEGSRLTVL.

The table lists this clone with a few counts. CDR3 nucleotides: TGTGCCAGCAGTGTGGCTAGCGGGAGTTACAATGAGCAGTTCTTC. This sequence encodes CASSVASGSYNEQFF. The V and J genes are TRBV6-4 and TRBJ2-1, with 10 bases fitting TRBD2. Unmatched junction bases numbered 4, after V lost 4 bases and J lost 4 bases. This CDR3 comprises 15 residues. CDR1 is MRHNA, CDR2 SNTAGT, per germline.

The sample holds a few counts of this clone. The chain links TRBV5-1 to TRBJ2-2; D is ambiguous. Trimming pared 2 bases from V and 1 base from J, leaving 6 bases between. The CDR3 is 14 residues long. Germline CDR1 and CDR2: SGHRS and YFSETQ. The CDR3 DNA follows: TGCGCCAGCAGCTTCGGTAGGAACACCGGGGAGCTGTTTTTT. This codes for CASSFGRNTGELFF. The whole variable domain, filled in from reference TRBV5-1 and TRBJ2-2, reads KAGVTQTPRYLIKTRGQQVTLSCSPISGHRSVSWYQQTPGQGLQFLFEYFSETQRNKGNFPGRFSGRQFSNSRSEMNVSTLELGDSALYLCASSFGRNTGELFFGEGSRLTVL.

The chain links TRBV30 to TRBJ1-5; 10 bases map to TRBD1. The CDR3 spans 17 residues. Losses at the gene ends were 0 bases for V and 6 bases for J; bases not matched to a gene: 11. Per the germline V gene, CDR1 is GTSNPN and CDR2 is SVGIG (reference sequence). The CDR3 reads CAWSVHSGTGDRQPQHF. CDR3 nucleotide sequence: TGTGCCTGGAGTGTACATTCCGGGACAGGGGACCGTCAGCCCCAGCATTTT.

The V call is TRBV7-9, the J call TRBJ2-2, with TRBD2 identical over 7 bases. This CDR3 has 16 amino acids. The germline V gene has CDR1 SEHNR and CDR2 FQNEAQ (reference sequence). With V trimmed by 5 bases and J by 4 bases, 10 bases remained unmatched. The CDR3 loop reads CASSPGTTQSTGELFF. The CDR3 nucleotides read TGTGCCAGCAGCCCAGGGACTACCCAAAGCACCGGGGAGCTGTTTTTT.